The sequence of this T cell receptor beta chain was determined in a study of T-cell reconstitution after alpha-beta-depleted transplantation in children (dated by TCRdb to the mid-2010s). For the study in its entirety: Using TCR repertoire profiling, the study quantitatively followed how T-cell immune reconstitution unfolded in children after TCRalphabeta/CD19-depleted allogeneic hematopoietic cell transplantation. The full study reports these points: The frequencies of hyperexpanded clones fell over the following months, and after one year, T-cell counts and TCRbeta diversity were mostly attributed to newly produced T cells. The high TCRbeta diversity at day 60 in some patients was ascribed to recipient T cells and intrathymic progenitors that had survived conditioning. The apparently early recovery of alphabetaT-cell counts about two months after transplant reportedly depended on only several hundred rapidly expanded clones that came from non-depleted graft cells.

The protocol used for the library was PCR. Sequencing was carried out with an Illumina HiSeq 2500. TCR libraries were prepared with molecular barcoding, using unique molecular identifiers to normalize TCRbeta repertoire quantification. Using fastp trimming at Q25 and MiXCR clonotype assembly, TCRdb reanalyzed the public sequencing data and kept in-frame beta chains. Here each entry gathers all rows of one CDR3 protein and keeps the most common genes and DNA. The sample table shows 750,000 to 950,000 distinct CDR3 sequences, and 16% are seen once. The biggest ten clones account for roughly 5% of the sample. Details on this clonotype: Its recognized antigen is unknown. Nothing much larger sits one base from this clone, and base qualities are not available.

The treatment or condition label for this specimen denotes: allogeneic hematopoietic cell transplantation with graft depleted of TCRalphabeta T cells and CD19 B cells. The transplant recipients were children given TCRalphabeta/CD19-depleted allogeneic hematopoietic cell grafts. Sequenced material: PBMCs, mostly from graft donor cells, taken 360 days after TCRalphabeta/CD19-depleted stem cell transplant. The receptor comes from a male patient under 18 who had a stem cell transplant for acute lymphoblastic leukemia, so the T cells may come from the graft donor.

Here is the DNA: TGCAGTGCTCCGCTCGCCGCGATGGGTTTGGAGACCCAGTACTTC. Protein translation: CSAPLAAMGLETQYF. The chain is encoded by TRBV20-1 joined to TRBJ2-5; no D gene call is confident. CDR1 and CDR2 are drawn from the germline V gene (reference sequence): DFQATT, SNEGSKA. The CDR3 sequence holds 15 residues, the cysteine and phenylalanine included. CDR3 DNA only is kept here, 45 bases in frame from base 1. Deletion took 5 bases off V and 5 bases off J, with a span of 21 bases between the germline ends.